The rows below give T cell receptor beta chains drawn from one sample of a study of T cell repertoires in cytomegalovirus infection. One entry per CDR3 protein results from TCRdb running MiXCR on the reads. The sample includes 700,000 to 850,000 distinct CDR3 sequences, approximately 29% of them seen just once. No antigens are known for them. This material consisted of cultured CD8+ T cells from PBMCs, taken from culture after CMV antigen stimulation. The receptors stem from a human donor in good health (CMV status not recorded). Some clones in this sample may be carry-over from other donors' samples. Each CDR3 is given with its conserved first and last residue. D genes are given only for firm matches. Clone size is stated in some rows and not others, as once, few, many or a class when expanded.

clone size	D gene	CDR3 length	V gene	J gene	CDR3 protein	CDR3 DNA
few	-	16	TRBV7-9	TRBJ2-5	CASSSILGPSQETQYF	TGTGCCAGCAGCTCGATTTTGGGACCATCCCAAGAGACCCAGTACTTC
-	-	18	TRBV6-6	TRBJ2-1	CASSWTPELVGSYNEQFF	TGTGCCAGCAGCTGGACCCCGGAGCTAGTGGGTTCTTACAATGAGCAGTTCTTC
many	TRBD1	15	TRBV7-9	TRBJ2-7	CASRDRQGAWYEQYF	TGTGCCAGCAGAGATCGACAGGGGGCATGGTACGAGCAGTACTTC
few	-	14	TRBV6-6	TRBJ2-1	CASSPRDLHNEQFF	TGTGCCAGCAGTCCCCGGGATCTCCACAATGAGCAGTTCTTC
-	TRBD1	16	TRBV7-6	TRBJ1-2	CASSSPGQGGGYGYTF	TGTGCCAGCAGCTCTCCGGGACAGGGAGGAGGGTATGGCTACACCTTC
-	-	19	TRBV4-1	TRBJ2-1	CASSQEWDKARAAYNEQFF	TGCGCCAGCAGCCAAGAATGGGATAAGGCCCGAGCTGCCTACAATGAGCAGTTCTTC
-	-	16	TRBV28	TRBJ1-1	CASSLYQASPSAEAFF	TGTGCCAGCAGTTTGTACCAGGCATCGCCGTCTGCTGAAGCTTTCTTT
-	-	13	TRBV7-6	TRBJ1-5	CASSSYTLQPQPF	TGTGCCAGCAGTTCCTACACTCTTCAACCCCAGCCTTTT
few	-	15	TRBV7-4	TRBJ2-4	CASSLVDGAKNIQYF	TGTGCCAGCAGCTTAGTGGACGGAGCCAAAAACATTCAGTACTTC
-	TRBD1	16	TRBV7-8	TRBJ1-4	CASSPGQGITNEKLFF	TGTGCCAGCAGCCCGGGACAGGGGATAACTAATGAAAAACTGTTTTTT
-	TRBD1	15	TRBV12-5	TRBJ2-1	CASGAQGGAFNEQFF	TGTGCTAGTGGTGCACAGGGGGGCGCCTTCAATGAGCAGTTCTTC